The text below deals with one T cell receptor beta chain. They ran version v3.0 of the immunoSEQ assay at survey level. Method: immunoSEQ multiplex PCR; TCRdb's copy keeps in-frame clones and lacks some. In the table there are fewer than 30,000 clones, around three quarters of which are singletons. These data belong to a study of long-term antiretroviral therapy in people with HIV. Study information: A decade or so separates the oldest specimens from the later 2015 immediate-ART recommendation.

There are 17 residues in the CDR3. V lost 5 bases to trimming and J lost 4 bases, with 22 bases between them. CDR1 is SGHVS and CDR2 is FNYEAQ in the germline V gene. This rearrangement joins TRBV7-6 to TRBJ2-3; D is perhaps TRBD2 (7 bases). Specimen: unsorted PBMCs, collected 2.1 years after starting antiretroviral therapy. The sequence was collected from a man younger than 40 with HIV. CDR3 protein: CASSLRGRAWDADTQYF. The CDR3 region has the DNA TGTGCCAGCAGCCTAAGGGGGAGGGCCTGGGACGCAGATACGCAGTATTTT.